Each of the 15 T cell receptor beta chains below was sequenced from the same sample in a study of regulatory T cells in long-lasting Graves disease. Time point of the sample: newly diagnosed GD, antithyroid drugs for less than 3 months. RNA from PBMCs was the source of the TCR library. With iRepertoire HTBI primers and Arm-PCR of CDR3 regions, TCR beta libraries were built. TCRdb re-called the multiplex PCR reads with MiXCR, one entry per CDR3 protein. The sample has 550,000 or so distinct CDR3 sequences; approximately 12% are singletons. This sample was shared with a second study, whose subject was T cells in Graves' hyperthyroidism and ophthalmopathy.

The input for sequencing was peripheral blood mononuclear cells (PBMCs), taken at new diagnosis, from a patient treated with antithyroid drugs. The receptors stem from a young woman with Graves disease.

This sequence joins TRBV6-1 and TRBJ2-1, with 7 positions matching TRBD2. This CDR3 spans 18 amino acids. V shed 1 base and J 9 bases; nucleotides not matched to a gene: 18. Per germline, CDR1 MNHNS and CDR2 SASEGT. The CDR3 nucleotides read TGTGCCAGCAGTGAAGTAGTGTCTTGGCGGGAGTTCCTGGGTGAGCAGTTCTTC. The encoded protein is CASSEVVSWREFLGEQFF.

This clonotype was found a few times. The rearrangement uses TRBV2 and TRBJ1-1; a possible D gene is TRBD1 (6 bases). V was cut by 8 bases and J by 0 bases, with 10 bases left in between. CDR1 SNHLY and CDR2 FYNNEI come from the germline V gene. The CDR3 sequence is 13 residues long. The CDR3 bases are TGTGCCAGCGGGCGACAGGTGAACACTGAAGCTTTCTTT. Translated, it gives CASGRQVNTEAFF.

This clonotype was counted at least ten times. The chain has TRBV20-1 and TRBJ2-1, with 8 bases aligning to TRBD1. Germline V CDR1 and CDR2: DFQATT, SNEGSKA (reference sequence). The CDR3 loop spans 15 amino acids. V dropped 3 bases and J dropped 3; count of bases not matched to a gene: 7. The CDR3 loop is CSARDRTGYYNEQFF. DNA of the CDR3: TGCAGTGCTAGGGACCGGACAGGGTACTACAATGAGCAGTTCTTC.

This clonotype was seen at least ten times. The J gene is TRBJ1-4, the V gene TRBV5-1; the D gene is possibly TRBD1 (5 bases). With 3 bases removed from V and 0 bases from J, the gap between germline ends came to 18 bases. Per germline, CDR1 SGHRS and CDR2 YFSETQ. The CDR3 spans 18 residues. CDR3 residues: CASSSRGALSATNEKLFF. The CDR3 coding sequence is TGCGCCAGCAGCTCCCGAGGGGCTTTATCCGCAACTAATGAAAAACTGTTTTTT. Full variable domain (missing parts from reference TRBV5-1 and TRBJ1-4): KAGVTQTPRYLIKTRGQQVTLSCSPISGHRSVSWYQQTPGQGLQFLFEYFSETQRNKGNFPGRFSGRQFSNSRSEMNVSTLELGDSALYLCASSSRGALSATNEKLFFGSGTQLSVL.

This clonotype was found many times. J is TRBJ2-3 and V is TRBV28; 9 bases fit TRBD2. Germline CDR1 is MDHEN and CDR2 is SYDVKM. CDR3 length: 17 residues. Trimming cost V 8 bases and J 6 bases; bases outside gene matches: 18. CDR3 DNA sequence: TGTGCCAGCTTATTAGCGGGAGCTGAGTTATCTGGGGATACGCAGTATTTT. Translating it yields CASLLAGAELSGDTQYF.

This clonotype has just a few counts. This chain links TRBV29-1 with TRBJ2-1; 7 nucleotides align to TRBD1. The germline CDR1 and CDR2 sequences are SQVTM and ANQGSEA. The CDR3 is 12 residues long. J was trimmed by 16 bases and V by 7 bases; bases with no gene match: 16. The CDR3 DNA follows: TGCAGCGCCGAGGGGGCCAGAGGGACAAATTTCTTC. Translated: CSAEGARGTNFF.

This clonotype was counted only a few times. At one of its ends the junction is not consistent with the germline gene, which may arise from a read error. The V and J genes are TRBV20-1 and TRBJ1-5; unclear D gene. The CDR3 loop spans 13 amino acids. CDR1 is DFQATT and CDR2 is SNEGSKA in the germline V gene (reference sequence). CDR3 bases: TGCAGTGCTCGGGCACCAGGCAATCAGCCCCGGCATTTT. Encoded protein: CSARAPGNQPRHF.

The sample holds many counts of this clonotype. The chain joins TRBV11-2 to TRBJ2-2, with D possibly being TRBD1 (6 bases). CDR1 is SGHAT, CDR2 FQNNGV, per germline. This CDR3 region has 16 residues. Trimming cost V 1 base and J 7 bases, with 16 bases left between them. In DNA, the CDR3 is TGTGCCAGCAGCTTAGTAGGGGGAGTGCTTCGCGGGGAGCTGTTTTTT. This sequence encodes CASSLVGGVLRGELFF.

This clonotype has only a few counts. V is TRBV19 and J is TRBJ2-1; D is perhaps TRBD2 (5 bases). V dropped 5 bases and J dropped 0 bases, with 17 bases sitting between them. Germline V gene data show CDR1 as LNHDA and CDR2 as SQIVND (reference sequence). The CDR3 sequence is 17 residues long. Written as DNA, the CDR3 is TGTGCCAGTAGTCCGACGCGGGCTGTCAACTCCTACAATGAGCAGTTCTTC. Protein product: CASSPTRAVNSYNEQFF.

The gene calls are TRBV7-6 and TRBJ2-1, with TRBD1 matching 7 bases. Looked up from germline, CDR1 is SGHVS and CDR2 is FNYEAQ. CDR3 length equals 15 residues. V shed 1 base, J shed 7 bases, and the junction held 7 bases outside the gene matches. In DNA form, the CDR3 reads TGTGCCAGCAGCTTAGTTTACAGGGGCCCGAATGAGCAGTTCTTC. This translates into CASSLVYRGPNEQFF.

This clonotype was seen ten or more times. This chain links TRBV11-3 with TRBJ2-1, with D possibly being TRBD2 (5 bases). Trimming shortened V by 0 bases and J by 4 bases, and 7 bases separated the two germline ends. This CDR3 spans 14 amino acids. Looked up from germline, CDR1 is SGHNT and CDR2 is YENEEA. The CDR3 loop is CASSLDGLYNEQFF. The CDR3 DNA reads TGTGCCAGCAGCTTAGACGGACTGTACAATGAGCAGTTCTTC.

This clonotype was detected ten times or more. CDR3 sequence: CSARDPMGTSYEQYF. CDR3 DNA sequence: TGCAGTGCTAGAGATCCTATGGGTACCTCCTACGAGCAGTACTTC. This chain links TRBV20-1 with TRBJ2-7; D remains ambiguous. V shed 0 bases and J shed 0 bases, with 12 bases lying between them. There are 15 residues in the CDR3. Germline V CDR1 and CDR2: DFQATT, SNEGSKA (reference sequence).

This chain links TRBV9 with TRBJ1-6, with a possible D match to TRBD1 (5 bases). The CDR3 is 18 residues long. The germline V gene encodes CDR1 SGDLS and CDR2 YYNGEE. The V and J ends lost 4 bases and 4 bases respectively, with 21 bases between them. This CDR3 is CASSPRTSRTGYNSPLHF. Written as DNA, the CDR3 is TGTGCCAGCAGCCCCCGGACATCCCGGACGGGGTATAATTCACCCCTCCACTTT.

Remarks on this clonotype: This could be a read error, since a much larger clone is one nucleotide away. V and J are TRBV29-1 and TRBJ2-1, with 13 bases fitting TRBD2. Germline CDR1 is SQVTM and CDR2 is ANQGSEA. CDR3 length equals 14 residues. The ends lost 8 bases at V and 6 bases at J; junction bases unmatched: 7. The CDR3 loop is CSMEGLAGPNEQFF. The CDR3 DNA sequence: TGCAGCATGGAGGGACTAGCGGGACCCAATGAGCAGTTCTTC.

The rearrangement links TRBV5-1 to TRBJ1-1; unclear D gene. This CDR3 is 16 amino acids long. CDR1 is SGHRS, CDR2 YFSETQ, per germline. The V gene lost 4 bases and the J gene lost 8 bases, with 24 bases spanning the gap. CDR3 coding DNA: TGCGCCAGCAGCCCACGTAGCGACGGAGTTAAGATAGAAGCTTTCTTT. Its protein is CASSPRSDGVKIEAFF.